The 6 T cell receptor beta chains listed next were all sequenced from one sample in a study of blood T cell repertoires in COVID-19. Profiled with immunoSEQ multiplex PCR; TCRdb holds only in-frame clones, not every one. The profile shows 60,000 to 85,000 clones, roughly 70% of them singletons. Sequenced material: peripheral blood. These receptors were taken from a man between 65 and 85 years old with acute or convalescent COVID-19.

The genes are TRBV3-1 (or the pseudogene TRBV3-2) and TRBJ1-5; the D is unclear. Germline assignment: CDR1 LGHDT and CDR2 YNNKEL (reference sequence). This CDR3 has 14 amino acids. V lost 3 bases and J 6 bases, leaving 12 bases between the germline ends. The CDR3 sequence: CASSQAQSGQPQHF. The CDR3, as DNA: TGTGCCAGCAGCCAGGCCCAATCGGGTCAGCCCCAGCATTTT.

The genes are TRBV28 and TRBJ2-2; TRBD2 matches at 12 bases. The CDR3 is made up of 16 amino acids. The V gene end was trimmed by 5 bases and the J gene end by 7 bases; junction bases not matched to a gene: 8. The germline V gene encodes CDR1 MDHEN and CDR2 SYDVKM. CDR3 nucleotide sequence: TGTGCCAGCAGTCGATCTAGCGGGAGGGCCGTCGGGGAGCTGTTTTTT. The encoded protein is CASSRSSGRAVGELFF.

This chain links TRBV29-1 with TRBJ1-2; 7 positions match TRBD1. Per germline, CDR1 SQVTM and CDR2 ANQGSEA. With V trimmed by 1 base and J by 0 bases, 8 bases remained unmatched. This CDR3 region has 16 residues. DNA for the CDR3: TGCAGCGTTGAAGTAGGGGGCCCTCCCCCTAACTATGGCTACACCTTC. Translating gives CSVEVGGPPPNYGYTF.

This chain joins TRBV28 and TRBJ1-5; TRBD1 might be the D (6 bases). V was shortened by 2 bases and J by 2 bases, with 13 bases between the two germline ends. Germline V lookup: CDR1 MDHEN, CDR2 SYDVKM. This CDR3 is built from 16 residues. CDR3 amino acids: CASSLAGAIGNQPQHF. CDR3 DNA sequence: TGTGCCAGCAGTTTAGCGGGGGCGATAGGCAATCAGCCCCAGCATTTT.

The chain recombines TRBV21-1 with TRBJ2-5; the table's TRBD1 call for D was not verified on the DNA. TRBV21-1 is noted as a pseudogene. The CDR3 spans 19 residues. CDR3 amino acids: CASSKGGDRDREQQETQYF. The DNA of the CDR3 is TGTGCCAGCAGCAAAGGGGGGGACCGGGACAGAGAACAACAAGAGACCCAGTACTTC.

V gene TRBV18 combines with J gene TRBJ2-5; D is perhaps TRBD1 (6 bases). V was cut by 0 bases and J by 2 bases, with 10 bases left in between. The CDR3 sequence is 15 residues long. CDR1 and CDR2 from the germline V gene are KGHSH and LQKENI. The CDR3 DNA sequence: TGTGCCAGCTCACCACCGGGGGCAAGTCAAGAGACCCAGTACTTC. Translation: CASSPPGASQETQYF.